The text below deals with one T cell receptor (beta chain). The antigen is not known. The source of the sample is a study of cytomegalovirus exposure and HLA in healthy donors. Study results and caveats: Rarity held for most TCR sequences, but there were some public TCRs that occurred in many donors. One variant, a missense change in DCLRE1C, was linked in a later analysis to TCR beta V- and J-gene trimming. In a later analysis, the majority of CMV-associated beta chains seemingly showed HLA restriction.

Donors showed nominal health when sampled, although they likely had unrecorded immune exposures. Primers included in the PCR were 60 Vbeta and 13 Jbeta primers. The table came from immunoSEQ multiplex PCR; TCRdb's copy has only in-frame clones and leaves some out. The table lists 150,000 to 200,000 clones, roughly 80% of them singletons. The CDR3 contains 12 residues. The germline V gene encodes CDR1 SGHTA and CDR2 FQGNSA. The V gene lost 0 bases and the J gene lost 4 bases, with 4 bases spanning the gap. The rearrangement links TRBV7-2 to TRBJ2-7, with D hard to call. The TCR comes from a middle-aged man in good health and CMV-seropositive. Sequences were obtained from PBMCs. CDR3 DNA: TGTGCCAGCAGCTTAGCTCGGTACGAGCAGTACTTC. As protein: CASSLARYEQYF.